This record looks at one TCR beta chain sequence and its context. The data originate from a study of T cell responses to AZD1222 COVID-19 vaccine. Sequencing was performed with immunoSEQ multiplex PCR; in TCRdb, only in-frame clones are kept and a portion is missing. The sample carries some 100,000 clones, approximately 90% recorded once. Trimming shortened V by 2 bases and J by 7 bases, and 18 bases separated the two germline ends. The CDR3 sequence is 15 residues long. Germline assignment: CDR1 SGHDN and CDR2 FVKESK. The source is an adult who received the AZD1222 COVID-19 vaccine. The sequencing used peripheral blood, collected 28 days after the second AZD1222 dose. V gene TRBV14 combines with J gene TRBJ2-7; maybe TRBD1 (6 bases). This chain's CDR3 is CASSQRWPGDREQYF. The CDR3 DNA sequence: TGTGCCAGCAGCCAAAGATGGCCAGGGGATAGGGAGCAGTACTTC. The entire variable domain, with the rest obtained from reference TRBV14 and TRBJ2-7, is as follows: EAGVTQFPSHSVIEKGQTVTLRCDPISGHDNLYWYRRVMGKEIKFLLHFVKESKQDESGMPNNRFLAERTGGTYSTLKVQPAELEDSGVYFCASSQRWPGDREQYFGPGTRLTVT.